This T cell receptor (beta chain) was captured in a study of cytomegalovirus exposure and HLA in healthy donors (dated by TCRdb to the late 2010s). Notes on the research overall: According to an earlier analysis of several hundred of the donors, 150 million to 200 million T cells yielded some 120 million unique TCR beta sequences and more than 250 Gb of sequence data. An early release that covered 500 to 800 HLA-typed donors contained approximately 300 gigabases of sequencing data and tens of millions of unique TCR sequences. Among the approximately 400 genotyped donors, around 81% belonged to the genetic ancestry cluster associated with self-reported Caucasian donors. The study was designed to test whether signatures of past pathogen exposure could be identified by cataloging public T cell receptors. The T cell repertoires of around 670 subjects were profiled by immunosequencing and related to cytomegalovirus serostatus. A separate validation cohort of roughly 130 different subjects was used in addition to the approximately 610-subject first cohort. The study combined high-throughput TCR immunosequencing, statistical association of individual TCRs with disease status, and machine learning to predict cytomegalovirus infection status. To study patterns of TCR occurrence, a later analysis re-analyzed previously published TCR beta repertoires from 666 donors and added high-resolution HLA genotyping. In the later analysis, no new phenotypic data were used to find candidate immune exposures; instead, reliance was placed on TCR beta sequences and their occurrence across donors. In an earlier analysis of roughly 580 of the donors, high-throughput TCR beta sequencing was used to judge whether each TCR beta V gene segment behaved as functional or pseudogenic. Donor age, sex, ethnicity and CMV serostatus were compiled together with the repertoire data. A later genetic analysis used genome-wide SNP genotypes for about 65% of the roughly 670 donors, treating that subset as a discovery cohort. Every discovery cohort repertoire had been produced on one sequencing platform. HLA typing covered class I and class II loci at four-digit resolution. Typing coverage differed by locus: A, B, C, DRB1 and DQB1 were typed in about 620-630 donors, DQA1 in about 550, DPA1 in around 610, and DPB1 in 450 to 490. About five DR-DQ haplotypes were treated as single units for association and clustering because of strong linkage in the cohort. Among about 410 genotyped donors of the cohort, an average of around 250,000 unique TCR beta nucleotide sequences was sequenced per donor, of which roughly 18% were non-productive. On the study overall, not on this receptor specifically: For the cohort, immune exposure information was limited to CMV serostatus. In a later analysis, most CMV-associated TCR beta chains were found to appear HLA-restricted, with HLA associations seemingly driven largely by CMV exposure. A later analysis found that HLA-associated TCR beta chains were more clonally expanded and had lower generation probabilities than equally common non-associated chains. A later analysis found that TCR association rates varied across HLA loci, with DRB1 alleles showing the most associated TCRs and HLA-C alleles the fewest. A total of about 150 TCR beta chains were listed by the study as associated with cytomegalovirus. A later genetic analysis associated a missense DCLRE1C variant with V-gene and J-gene trimming of TCR beta chains, and an independent cohort replicated the association. Correlated functional status among segregating V segments might reflect linkage disequilibrium, but an unknown experimental factor could not be ruled out. Seventeen rarely observed V segments, including chromosome 9 orphons, were excluded from the earlier analysis of approximately 500 of the donors because counts were too low. In a later genetic analysis, fewer N-insertions in productive TCRs were reported among donors in an Asian-associated ancestry cluster than the roughly 700-donor mean. Because HLA typing was unavailable for some donors at each locus, only the typed subset was used in association tests. In vitro tests confirmed that a few of the cytomegalovirus-associated TCR beta chains recognize cytomegalovirus antigens. This cohort had only TCR beta chains sequenced, and the lack of alpha or paired-chain data limited which features could be detected. At a false discovery rate of 0.05, a later analysis linked about 16,000 TCR beta sequences to specific HLA alleles. Across donors, most TCR sequences were observed very rarely, whereas some public TCRs were present in many individuals. The authors suggested that the approach could potentially be extended to other disease states and immunological phenotypes. Cytomegalovirus status was reported to be diagnosed by the classifier with high specificity and sensitivity in both the original and validation cohorts. In an earlier analysis of fewer than 750 of the donors, most TCR beta V segments were observed in productive rearrangements about 90% or about 30% of the time, broadly matching IMGT annotations. Several of the top co-occurrence clusters appeared to be linked to parvovirus B19, influenza, CMV and Epstein-Barr virus, according to a later analysis. Assigning TCR associations to individual alleles was difficult when HLA alleles, especially DR and DQ, strongly co-occurred. Presence/absence analyses assumed roughly uniform sequencing depth across donors, an assumption that may not hold. A further reported finding was that TCR beta sequences accurately predicted the HLA-A and HLA-B alleles for most subjects in the first cohort. The sequencing pipeline was judged likely to have produced a cluster of highly shared sequence variants as a technical artifact.

Libraries were constructed by the immunoSEQ multiplex PCR assay. A mixture of 60 forward primers for TCR Vbeta segments and 13 reverse primers for TCR Jbeta segments was used in the multiplex PCR. A multiplex PCR assay on genomic DNA amplified the CDR3 region of rearranged TCR beta genes. On the Illumina HiSeq System, the amplified TCR beta libraries were sequenced as 87-base-pair reads. As for how the authors treated the data: A later analysis tallied 70 million to 100 million unique TCR beta chains across the 666 repertoires, and about 10 million of those chains were shared by two or more donors. A nearest-neighbor algorithm error-corrected the raw reads and collapsed the reads into unique sequences, merging closely related sequences to remove PCR and sequencing errors. Alignment of CDR3 sequences to IMGT reference sequences was used to assign V, D and J gene segments. For a sequence to be retained, a match of at least six nucleotides was required to both a V gene segment and a J gene segment. Rearrangements were classified as productive when the CDR3 lacked stop codons and remained in frame with V and J, and all other rearrangements were classified as non-productive. Following IMGT convention, CDR3 was defined as the stretch from the second conserved V-encoded cysteine up to the conserved J-encoded phenylalanine. In an earlier analysis of just under 600 of the donors, sequences lacking an unambiguous match to a single V gene segment were excluded. In an earlier analysis of several hundred of the donors, V segments were called functional above 56.7% productive rearrangements and were called segregating when the between-donor standard deviation exceeded 5%. A statistical classification framework was built for diagnosing cytomegalovirus status from the catalog of TCR beta chain sequences. In a later analysis, TCR nucleotide sequences were compared against IMGT/GENE-DB human TR gene sequences so that V and J genes could be assigned. Using the TCRdist pipeline, a later analysis assigned CDR3 sequences along with most-parsimonious VDJ recombination scenarios. In a later analysis, every TCR beta chain was defined by the combination of its CDR3 amino acid sequence and its V-gene family, and reads without a unique V-gene family were dropped. In a later analysis, approximately 590 highly shared, low-generation-probability nucleotide sequences were removed to address suspected cross-contamination and a sequencing artifact. For each public chain, a later analysis derived a clonal expansion index from normalized ranks of inferred template counts within each repertoire. Generation probabilities in a later analysis came from a VDJ recombination model fitted to out-of-frame rearrangements, and those results were checked against IGoR. In a later analysis, TCR-TCR, TCR-HLA and TCR-CMV co-occurrence was scored with hypergeometric tests, and a repertoire-size bias correction was applied to TCR pairs. In a later analysis, false discovery rates were estimated by permuting HLA or CMV assignments 20 times. In a later analysis, co-occurring TCRs were grouped using DBSCAN, with TCRdist sequence similarity added in when clustering inside HLA-allele-positive subsets. Co-occurrence clustering excluded repertoires with fewer than 30,000 or more than 120,000 public chains, plus five with anomalous nucleotide sharing. Here the immuneACCESS table is served through TCRdb, limited to in-frame sequences with V and J called. Missing clones are a known gap in these copies; in checked studies unresolved V genes cover under half, and the rest lacks a known reason. V, J and clone size were drawn from that table, and D and trimming were deduced from the DNA. Counted in this sample were 95,000 to 150,000 clones; roughly four fifths of them appeared once. The biggest ten clones account for about 3.9% of the sample.

The cohort consisted of some 670 healthy bone marrow donors. All cohort members were sampled while nominally healthy, although unrecorded immune exposures were likely present. The donor was CMV seropositive and was included in the group of 250 to 300 seropositive cohort members. A peripheral blood sample was collected from each donor, and TCR beta sequencing was performed on peripheral blood mononuclear cells. The Qiagen DNeasy Blood Extraction Kit was used to extract genomic DNA from the blood cell samples. As regards this clone: Which antigen it targets is not known. No base qualities exist here, and no much larger clone lies one base off it.

Sequenced material: PBMCs. This clonotype was sampled from a middle-aged woman in good health and CMV-seropositive.

The DNA is as follows: TGTGCCAGCAACCAAGACAGGGTCGGCGAGCAGTACTTC. It specifies CASNQDRVGEQYF. The receptor chain draws on TRBV7-2 and TRBJ2-7, and TRBD1 matches 7 of the central bases. The cysteine opens and the phenylalanine closes a CDR3 of 13 amino acids. Only the CDR3 portion is preserved as DNA: 39 bases, with reading frame beginning at the first base. Here V drops 7 bases and J drops 6 bases, and the junction holds 9 bases not matched to any gene. The CDR1 and CDR2 encoded by the germline V gene are SGHTA and FQGNSA.